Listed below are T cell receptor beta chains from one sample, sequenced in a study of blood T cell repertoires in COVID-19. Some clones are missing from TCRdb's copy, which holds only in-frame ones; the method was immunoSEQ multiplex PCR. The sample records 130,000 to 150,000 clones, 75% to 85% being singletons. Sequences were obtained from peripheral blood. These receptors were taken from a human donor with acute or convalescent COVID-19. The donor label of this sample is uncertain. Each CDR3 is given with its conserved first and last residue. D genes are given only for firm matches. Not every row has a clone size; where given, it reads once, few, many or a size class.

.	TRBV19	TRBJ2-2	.	TGTGCCAGTAGTCTTCTTGGGACTTCGAACACCGGGGAGCTGTTTTTT	CASSLLGTSNTGELFF
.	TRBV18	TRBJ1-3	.	TGTGCCAGCTCACCGACAGTCTCCTTCTCTGGAAACACCATATATTTT	CASSPTVSFSGNTIYF
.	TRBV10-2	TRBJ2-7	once	TGCGCCAGCAGTGACAGATCCTACGAGCAGTACTTC	CASSDRSYEQYF
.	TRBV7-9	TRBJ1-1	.	TGTGCCAGCAGCCGATCAGAGGTTGAAGCTTTCTTT	CASSRSEVEAFF
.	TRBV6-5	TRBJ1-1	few	TGTGCCAGCAGTTACCGACCCGACAGAGAAGCTTTCTTT	CASSYRPDREAFF
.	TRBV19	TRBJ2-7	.	TGTGCCAGTAGTATGCAGGGCACGGGCTACTACGAGCAGTACTTC	CASSMQGTGYYEQYF
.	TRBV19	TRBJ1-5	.	TGTGCCAGTAGTCCCAGTTCGGGGTGGGCCCAGCATTTT	CASSPSSGWAQHF
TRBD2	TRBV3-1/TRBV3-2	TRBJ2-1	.	TGTGCCAGCAGCCAAGATAACCTAGCGGGGGTCCCTTACAATGAGCAGTTCTTC	CASSQDNLAGVPYNEQFF
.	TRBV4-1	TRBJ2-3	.	TGCGCCAGCAGCCAAGAGGGCCGCACAGATACGCAGTATTTT	CASSQEGRTDTQYF
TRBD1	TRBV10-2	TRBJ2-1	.	TGCGCCAGCAGCGGGACAGGTTCCAATGAGCAGTTCTTC	CASSGTGSNEQFF
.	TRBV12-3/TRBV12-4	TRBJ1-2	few	TGTGCCAGCAGTAGAGACAGTCTCTATGGCTACACCTTC	CASSRDSLYGYTF
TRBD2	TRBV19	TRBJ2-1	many	TGTGCCACCTCCCCAAGCGGGGTTGGTGATGAGCAGTTCTTC	CATSPSGVGDEQFF
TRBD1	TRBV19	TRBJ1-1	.	TGTGCCAGTAAATTTCCAGACAGGGTGAACACTGAAGCTTTCTTT	CASKFPDRVNTEAFF
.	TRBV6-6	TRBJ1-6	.	TGTGCCAGCAGTCAATTCCGAGGGCCCCGGGGGAATTCACCCCTCCACTTT	CASSQFRGPRGNSPLHF
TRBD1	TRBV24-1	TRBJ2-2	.	TGTGCCACCAGGCAGGGGGCTGAGACCGGGGAGCTGTTTTTT	CATRQGAETGELFF
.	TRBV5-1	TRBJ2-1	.	TGCGCCAGCAGCTCCACAGGGATTTCCTACAATGAGCAGTTCTTC	CASSSTGISYNEQFF
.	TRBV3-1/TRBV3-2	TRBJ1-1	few	TGTGCCAGCAGCCACCCCGGGGGGGTCCGGACTGAAGCTTTCTTT	CASSHPGGVRTEAFF
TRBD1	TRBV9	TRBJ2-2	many	TGTGCCAGCACCTCCTTGGGACAGGGACTCGGGGAGCTGTTTTTT	CASTSLGQGLGELFF
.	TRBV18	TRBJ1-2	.	TGTGCCACCAGGAAGTCTAACTATGGCTACACCTTC	CATRKSNYGYTF
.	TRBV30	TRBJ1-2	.	TGTGCCTGGAGTGCCCCGGGGGAACTATGGAGCTACACCTTC	CAWSAPGELWSYTF
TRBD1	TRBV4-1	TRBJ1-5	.	TGCGCCAGCAGCCAATCAGGACAGGGAAATCAGCCCCAGCATTTT	CASSQSGQGNQPQHF
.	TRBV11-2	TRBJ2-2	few	TGTGCCAGCAGCTTAGTCGGCGGGTTCGGCGGGGAGCTGTTTTTT	CASSLVGGFGGELFF
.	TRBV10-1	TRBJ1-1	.	TGCGCCAGCAGTGCCGACTACGCGAGAAACGAAGCTTTCTTT	CASSADYARNEAFF
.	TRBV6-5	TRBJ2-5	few	TGTGCCACCGTTGGGAGGTACCAAGAGACCCAGTACTTC	CATVGRYQETQYF
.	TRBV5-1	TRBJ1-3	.	TGCGCCAGCCGCCCAAGGAGCTCTGGAAACACCATATATTTT	CASRPRSSGNTIYF
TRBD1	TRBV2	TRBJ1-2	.	TGTGCCAGCAGTAGGGTGACAGGGGTTGACTATAGCTACACCTTC	CASSRVTGVDYSYTF
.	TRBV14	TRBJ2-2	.	TGTGCCAGCAGCCAATACGGCAGGACGAACACCGGGGAGCTGTTTTTT	CASSQYGRTNTGELFF
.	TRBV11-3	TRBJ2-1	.	TGTGCCAGCAGCTTAGAGGCTGGCAATGAGCAGTTCTTC	CASSLEAGNEQFF
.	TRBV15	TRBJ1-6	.	TGTGCCACCAGCAGAGATCGCGGAAGCTCCTATAATTCACCCCTCCACTTT	CATSRDRGSSYNSPLHF
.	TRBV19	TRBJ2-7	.	TGTGCCAGTAGTACCCAGTCCACTAGTGCGCCCTACGAGCAGTACTTC	CASSTQSTSAPYEQYF
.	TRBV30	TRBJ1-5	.	TGTGCCTGGAGTGTAGGAGGGAACAGCAATCAGCCCCAGCATTTT	CAWSVGGNSNQPQHF
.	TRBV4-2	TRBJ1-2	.	TGTGCCAGCAGCCAAGATCTTACCAGGGGCTATGGCTACACCTTC	CASSQDLTRGYGYTF
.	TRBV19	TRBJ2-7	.	TGTGCCAGTAGTAGGGGGCCCGAGCAGTACTTC	CASSRGPEQYF
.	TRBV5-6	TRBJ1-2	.	TGTGCCAGCAGCTTGCTGGCGGCAAAAGGCTCTTATGGCTACACCTTC	CASSLLAAKGSYGYTF
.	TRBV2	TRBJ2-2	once	TGTGCCAGCAGGTCGGTAGGAGGGGAGAACACCGGGGAGCTGTTTTTT	CASRSVGGENTGELFF
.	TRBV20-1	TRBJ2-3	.	TGCAGTGCTAGTATTCAAGTTGCGGTTGAGGAAAGTGCAGATACGCAGTATTTT	CSASIQVAVEESADTQYF
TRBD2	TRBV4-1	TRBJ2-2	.	TGCGCCAGCAGCCAAGAAGGGACTAGCGGGTCCGGGGAGCTGTTTTTT	CASSQEGTSGSGELFF
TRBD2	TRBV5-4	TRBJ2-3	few	TGTGCCAGCAGCCAGACTAGCCGATTCACAGATACGCAGTATTTT	CASSQTSRFTDTQYF
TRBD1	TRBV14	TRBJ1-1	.	TGTGCCAGCAGCCAGAATTCCGGGACAGAGAACACTGAAGCTTTCTTT	CASSQNSGTENTEAFF
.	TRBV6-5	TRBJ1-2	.	TGTGCCAGCTCCAGGGGCGACTTTAGAGGCTACACCTTC	CASSRGDFRGYTF
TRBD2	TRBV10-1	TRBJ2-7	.	TGCGCCAGCAGTGACCTTAGCGGGGGGAGATACGAGCAGTACTTC	CASSDLSGGRYEQYF
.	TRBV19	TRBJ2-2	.	TGTGCCAGTACCGGGTACACCGGGGAGCTGTTTTTT	CASTGYTGELFF
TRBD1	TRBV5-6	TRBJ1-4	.	TGTGCCAGCAGCTTGGCAGGGGGCCATAATGAAAAACTGTTTTTT	CASSLAGGHNEKLFF
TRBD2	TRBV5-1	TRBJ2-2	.	TGCGCCAGCAGCTTGGCGGGGGGGAACACCGGGGAGCTGTTTTTT	CASSLAGGNTGELFF